This T cell receptor beta chain was retrieved from a study of shared clonotypes between healthy human individuals. Study-level findings and limits: Non-shared clonotypes displayed generation probabilities falling below those of clonotypes present in all four donors.

Sequencing used immunoSEQ multiplex PCR; TCRdb keeps in-frame clones, though not all of them. Among some 2,400,000 clones listed, 95% were seen once. To note about this clone: No antigen is known for it.

The source of this sequence is a man younger than 35 in good health. Material for sequencing was naive CD4+ T cells sorted from blood. Subset denoted: CD45RA+ positively selected.

CDR3 coding DNA: TGTGCCAGCAGTCTTCTTGGCAGGGGCTACGAGCAGTACTTC. Amino acid sequence: CASSLLGRGYEQYF. J is TRBJ2-7 and V is TRBV27, with TRBD1 as a possible D gene (6 bases). Trimming stripped 5 bases from V and 3 bases from J, with 14 bases between. CDR1 is MNHEY, CDR2 SMNVEV, per germline (reference sequence). This CDR3 is 14 amino acids long.